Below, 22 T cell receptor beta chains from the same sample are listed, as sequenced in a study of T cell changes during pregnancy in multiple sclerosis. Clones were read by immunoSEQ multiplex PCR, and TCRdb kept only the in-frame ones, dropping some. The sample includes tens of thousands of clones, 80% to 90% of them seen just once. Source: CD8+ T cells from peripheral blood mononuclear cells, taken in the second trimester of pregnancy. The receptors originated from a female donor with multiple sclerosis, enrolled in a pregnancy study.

This CDR3 is CASSSGLATGELFF. CDR3 nucleotide sequence: TGTGCCAGTAGTTCGGGACTAGCGACCGGGGAGCTGTTTTTT. The rearrangement uses TRBV19 and TRBJ2-2, with 10 bases aligning to TRBD2. The length of the CDR3 is 14 residues. The germline V gene encodes CDR1 LNHDA and CDR2 SQIVND (reference sequence). V trimming: 5 bases; J trimming: 5 bases; junction bases outside the gene matches: 2. Drawing the rest from reference TRBV19 and TRBJ2-2, the complete variable domain is DGGITQSPKYLFRKEGQNVTLSCEQNLNHDAMYWYRQDPGQGLRLIYYSQIVNDFQKGDIAEGYSVSREKKESFPLTVTSAQKNPTAFYLCASSSGLATGELFFGEGSRLTVL.

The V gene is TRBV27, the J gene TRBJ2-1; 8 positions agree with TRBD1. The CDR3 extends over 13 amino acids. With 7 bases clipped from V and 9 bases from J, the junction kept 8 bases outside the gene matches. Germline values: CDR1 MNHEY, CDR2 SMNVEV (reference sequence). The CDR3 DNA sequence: TGTGCCAGCACCCTAAACAGGGGGTCTGAGCAGTTCTTC. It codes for CASTLNRGSEQFF.

CDR3 protein: CASSRWDRMYEQYF. In DNA form, the CDR3 reads TGTGCCAGCAGCCGCTGGGACAGGATGTACGAGCAGTACTTC. The chain employs TRBV11-2 and TRBJ2-7; 8 positions agree with TRBD1. The CDR3 is made up of 14 amino acids. The V segment lost 5 bases and the J segment 4 bases; nucleotides outside the gene matches: 7. Germline V gene sequence: CDR1 SGHAT, CDR2 FQNNGV.

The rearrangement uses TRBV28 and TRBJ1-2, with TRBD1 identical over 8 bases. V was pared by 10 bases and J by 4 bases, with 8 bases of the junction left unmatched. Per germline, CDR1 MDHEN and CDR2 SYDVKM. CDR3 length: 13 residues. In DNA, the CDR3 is TGTGCCACCGATGACAGGGGACTCTATGGCTACACCTTC. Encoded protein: CATDDRGLYGYTF.

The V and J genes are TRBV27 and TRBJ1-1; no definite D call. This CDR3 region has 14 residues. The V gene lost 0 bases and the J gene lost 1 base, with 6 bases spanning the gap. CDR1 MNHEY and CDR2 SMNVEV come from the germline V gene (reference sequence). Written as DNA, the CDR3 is TGTGCCAGCAGTTTATCGTTCCAGAACACTGAAGCTTTCTTT. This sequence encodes CASSLSFQNTEAFF.

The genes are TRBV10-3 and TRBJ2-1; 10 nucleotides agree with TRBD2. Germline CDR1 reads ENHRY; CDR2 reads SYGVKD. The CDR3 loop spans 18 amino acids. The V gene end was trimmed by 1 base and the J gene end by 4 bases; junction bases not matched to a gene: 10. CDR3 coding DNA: TGTGCCATCAGTGAGTTGGCTAGCGGGAGTTCCCTATACAATGAGCAGTTCTTC. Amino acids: CAISELASGSSLYNEQFF.

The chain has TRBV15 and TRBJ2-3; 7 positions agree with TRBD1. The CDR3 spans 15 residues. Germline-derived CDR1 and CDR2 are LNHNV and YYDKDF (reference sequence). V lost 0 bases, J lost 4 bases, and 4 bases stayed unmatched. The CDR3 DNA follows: TGTGCCACCAGCAGAGAAGGGGGCGCCGCAGATACGCAGTATTTT. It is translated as CATSREGGAADTQYF.

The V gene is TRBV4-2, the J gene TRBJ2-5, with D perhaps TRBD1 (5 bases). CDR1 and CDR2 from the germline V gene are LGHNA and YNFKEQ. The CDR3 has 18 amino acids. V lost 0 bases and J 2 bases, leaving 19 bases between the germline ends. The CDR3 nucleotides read TGTGCCAGCAGCCAAGATCAGTATATAGACAGAACACAAGAGACCCAGTACTTC. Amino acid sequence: CASSQDQYIDRTQETQYF.

This CDR3 is CASGLAPQAVSYEQYF. DNA for the CDR3: TGTGCTAGTGGTTTGGCACCCCAGGCAGTCTCCTACGAGCAGTACTTC. This chain links TRBV12-5 with TRBJ2-7; no clear D gene. Trimming shortened V by 1 base and J by 0 bases, and 13 bases separated the two germline ends. Germline loops: CDR1 LGHNT, CDR2 FRNRAP. The CDR3 length is 16 residues.

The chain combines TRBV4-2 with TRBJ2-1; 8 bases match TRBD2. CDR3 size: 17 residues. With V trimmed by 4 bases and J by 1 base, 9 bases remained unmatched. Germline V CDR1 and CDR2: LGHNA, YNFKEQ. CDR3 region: CASSPHGGRTSYNEQFF. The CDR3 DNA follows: TGTGCCAGCAGCCCTCACGGCGGGAGGACTTCCTACAATGAGCAGTTCTTC.

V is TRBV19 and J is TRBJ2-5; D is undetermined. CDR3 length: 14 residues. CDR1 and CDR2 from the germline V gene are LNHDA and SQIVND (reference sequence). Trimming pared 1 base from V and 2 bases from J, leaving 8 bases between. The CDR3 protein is CASSIGLVQETQYF. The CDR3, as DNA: TGTGCCAGTAGTATAGGACTTGTACAAGAGACCCAGTACTTC.

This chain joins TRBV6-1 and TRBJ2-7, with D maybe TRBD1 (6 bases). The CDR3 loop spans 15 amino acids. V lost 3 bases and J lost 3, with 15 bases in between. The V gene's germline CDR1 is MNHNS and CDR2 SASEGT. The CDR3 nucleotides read TGTGCCAGCAGTGATGCGGACAGTCCAGGCTACGAGCAGTACTTC. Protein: CASSDADSPGYEQYF.

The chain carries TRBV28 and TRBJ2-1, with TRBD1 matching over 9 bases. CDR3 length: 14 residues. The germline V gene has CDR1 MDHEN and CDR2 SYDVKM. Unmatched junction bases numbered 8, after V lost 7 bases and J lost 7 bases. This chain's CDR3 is CASTYSGTGNEQFF. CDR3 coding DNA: TGTGCCAGCACCTATTCCGGGACAGGGAATGAGCAGTTCTTC.

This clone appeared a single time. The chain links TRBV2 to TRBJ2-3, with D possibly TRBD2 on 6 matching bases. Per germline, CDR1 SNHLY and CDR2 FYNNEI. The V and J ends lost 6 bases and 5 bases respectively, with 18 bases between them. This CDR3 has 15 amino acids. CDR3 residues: CASRSLGGGVDTQYF. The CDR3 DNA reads TGTGCCAGCAGATCCCTGGGAGGAGGGGTAGATACGCAGTATTTT.

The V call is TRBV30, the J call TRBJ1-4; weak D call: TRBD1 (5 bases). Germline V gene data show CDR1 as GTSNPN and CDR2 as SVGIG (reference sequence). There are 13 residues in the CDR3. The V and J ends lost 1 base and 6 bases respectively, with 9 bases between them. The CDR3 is CAWSDGTDEKLFF. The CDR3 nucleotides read TGTGCCTGGAGTGACGGGACTGATGAAAAACTGTTTTTT.

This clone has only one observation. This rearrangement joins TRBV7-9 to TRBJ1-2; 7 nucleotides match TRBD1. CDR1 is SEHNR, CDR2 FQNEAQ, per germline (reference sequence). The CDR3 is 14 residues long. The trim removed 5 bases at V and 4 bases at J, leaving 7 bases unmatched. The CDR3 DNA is TGTGCCAGCAGCCTCGACAGGGAAGGCTATGGCTACACCTTC. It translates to CASSLDREGYGYTF.

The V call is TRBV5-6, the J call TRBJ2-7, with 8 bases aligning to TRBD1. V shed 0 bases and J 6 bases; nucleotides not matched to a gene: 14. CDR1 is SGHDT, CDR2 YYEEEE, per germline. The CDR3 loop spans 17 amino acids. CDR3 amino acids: CASSLAFETGAFGEQYF. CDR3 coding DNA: TGTGCCAGCAGCTTGGCTTTCGAGACAGGGGCGTTCGGCGAGCAGTACTTC.

CDR3 amino acids: CASSLGLLGAEGQPQHF. The DNA of the CDR3 is TGTGCCAGCAGCTTAGGTCTGCTAGGAGCAGAGGGACAGCCCCAGCATTTT. The chain uses TRBV13 and TRBJ1-5; D ambiguous. The V and J ends lost 0 bases and 7 bases respectively, with 19 bases between them. The length of the CDR3 is 17 residues. The germline V gene has CDR1 PRHDT and CDR2 FYEKMQ (reference sequence).

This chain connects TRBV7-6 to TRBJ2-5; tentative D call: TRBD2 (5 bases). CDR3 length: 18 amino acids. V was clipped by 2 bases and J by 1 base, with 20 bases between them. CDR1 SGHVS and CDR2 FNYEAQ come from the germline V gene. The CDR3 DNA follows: TGTGCCAGCAGCTTACTTTCATCTCGACTAATTTTCCAAGAGACCCAGTACTTC. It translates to CASSLLSSRLIFQETQYF.

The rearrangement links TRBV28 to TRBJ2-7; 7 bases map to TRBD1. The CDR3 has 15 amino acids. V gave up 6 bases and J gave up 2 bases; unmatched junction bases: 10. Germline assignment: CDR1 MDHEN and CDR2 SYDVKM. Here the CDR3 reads CASSLSETGPYEQYF. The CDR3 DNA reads TGTGCCAGCAGCCTATCCGAGACAGGGCCCTACGAGCAGTACTTC.

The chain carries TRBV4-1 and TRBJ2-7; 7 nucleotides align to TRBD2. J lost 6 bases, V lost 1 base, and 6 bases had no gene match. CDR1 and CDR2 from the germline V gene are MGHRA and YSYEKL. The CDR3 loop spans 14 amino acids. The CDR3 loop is CASSQGLAVGEQYF. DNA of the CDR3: TGCGCCAGCAGCCAAGGCCTAGCGGTGGGCGAGCAGTACTTC.

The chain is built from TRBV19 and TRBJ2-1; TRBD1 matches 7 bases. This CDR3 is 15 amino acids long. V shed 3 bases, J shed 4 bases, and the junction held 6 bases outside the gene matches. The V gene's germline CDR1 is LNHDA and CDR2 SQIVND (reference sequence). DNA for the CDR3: TGTGCCAGTAGTATTCCGGGACAGTCTTACAATGAGCAGTTCTTC. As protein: CASSIPGQSYNEQFF.